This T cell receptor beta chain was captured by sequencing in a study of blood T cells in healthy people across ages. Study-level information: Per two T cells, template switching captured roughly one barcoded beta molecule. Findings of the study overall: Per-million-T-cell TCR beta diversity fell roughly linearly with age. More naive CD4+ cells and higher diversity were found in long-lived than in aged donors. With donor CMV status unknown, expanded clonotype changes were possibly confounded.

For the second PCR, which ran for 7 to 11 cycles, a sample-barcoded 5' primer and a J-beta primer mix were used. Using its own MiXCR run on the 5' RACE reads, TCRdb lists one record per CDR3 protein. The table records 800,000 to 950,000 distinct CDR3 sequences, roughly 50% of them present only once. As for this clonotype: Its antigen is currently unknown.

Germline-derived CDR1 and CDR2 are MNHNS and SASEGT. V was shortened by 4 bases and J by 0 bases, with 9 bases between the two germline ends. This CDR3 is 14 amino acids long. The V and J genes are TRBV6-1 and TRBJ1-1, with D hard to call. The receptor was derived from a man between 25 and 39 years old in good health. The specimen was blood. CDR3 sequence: CASSVIGVNTEAFF. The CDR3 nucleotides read TGTGCCAGCAGTGTCATAGGAGTGAACACTGAAGCTTTCTTT.